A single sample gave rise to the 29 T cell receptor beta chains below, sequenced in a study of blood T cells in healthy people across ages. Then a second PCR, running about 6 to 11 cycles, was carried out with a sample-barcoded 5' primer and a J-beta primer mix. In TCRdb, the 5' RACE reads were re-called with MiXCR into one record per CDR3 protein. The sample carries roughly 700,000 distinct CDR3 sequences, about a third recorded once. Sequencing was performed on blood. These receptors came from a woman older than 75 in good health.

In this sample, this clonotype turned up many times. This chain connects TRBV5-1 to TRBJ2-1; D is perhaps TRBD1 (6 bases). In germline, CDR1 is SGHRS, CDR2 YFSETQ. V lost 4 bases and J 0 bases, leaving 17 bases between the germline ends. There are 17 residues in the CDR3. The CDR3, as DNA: TGCGCCAGCAGCCCATTCGGGGCAGGGGTCTCCTACAATGAGCAGTTCTTC. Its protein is CASSPFGAGVSYNEQFF.

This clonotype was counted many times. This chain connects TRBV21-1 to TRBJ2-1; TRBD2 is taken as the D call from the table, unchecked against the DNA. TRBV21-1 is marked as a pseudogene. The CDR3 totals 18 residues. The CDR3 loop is CASSKDRSSATSYNEQFF. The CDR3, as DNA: TGTGCCAGCAGCAAAGACCGCTCGTCTGCCACGTCCTACAATGAGCAGTTCTTC.

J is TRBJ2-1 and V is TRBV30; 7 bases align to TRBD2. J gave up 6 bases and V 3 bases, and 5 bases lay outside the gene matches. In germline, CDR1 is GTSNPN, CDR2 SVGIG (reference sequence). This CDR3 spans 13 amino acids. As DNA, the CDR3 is TGTGCCTGGAGCGCTCTAGCGGCCAATGAGCAGTTCTTC. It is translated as CAWSALAANEQFF.

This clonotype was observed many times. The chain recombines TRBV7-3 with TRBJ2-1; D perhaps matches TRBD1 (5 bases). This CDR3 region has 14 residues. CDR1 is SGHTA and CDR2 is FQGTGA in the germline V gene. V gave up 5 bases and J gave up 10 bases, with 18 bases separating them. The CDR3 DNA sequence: TGTGCCAGCAGCCCCGCTCAGGGAAGAGGAGAGCAGTTCTTC. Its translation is CASSPAQGRGEQFF.

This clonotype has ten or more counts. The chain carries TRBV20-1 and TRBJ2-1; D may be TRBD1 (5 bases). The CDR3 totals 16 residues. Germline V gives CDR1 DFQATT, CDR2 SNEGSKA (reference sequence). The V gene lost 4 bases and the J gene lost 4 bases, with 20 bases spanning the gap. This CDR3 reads CSATSRTQGFYNEQFF. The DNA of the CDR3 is TGCAGTGCTACCAGCCGGACACAAGGTTTTTACAATGAGCAGTTCTTC.

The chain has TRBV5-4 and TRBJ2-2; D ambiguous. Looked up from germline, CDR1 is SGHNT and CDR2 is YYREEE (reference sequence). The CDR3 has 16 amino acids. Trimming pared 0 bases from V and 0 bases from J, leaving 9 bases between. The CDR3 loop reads CASSLDPNPNTGELFF. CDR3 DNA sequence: TGTGCCAGCAGCTTGGATCCAAACCCGAACACCGGGGAGCTGTTTTTT. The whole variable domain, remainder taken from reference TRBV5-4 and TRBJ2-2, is ETGVTQSPTHLIKTRGQQVTLRCSSQSGHNTVSWYQQALGQGPQFIFQYYREEENGRGNFPPRFSGLQFPNYSSELNVNALELDDSALYLCASSLDPNPNTGELFFGEGSRLTVL.

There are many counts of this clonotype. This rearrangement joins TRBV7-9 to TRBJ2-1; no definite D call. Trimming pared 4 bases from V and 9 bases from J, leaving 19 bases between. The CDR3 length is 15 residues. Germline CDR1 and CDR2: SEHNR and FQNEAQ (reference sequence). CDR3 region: CASSSPGGTSVEQFF. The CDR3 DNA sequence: TGTGCCAGCAGCTCCCCGGGTGGTACGTCGGTTGAGCAGTTCTTC.

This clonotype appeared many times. The CDR3 spells CASSVGAGGFYEQYF. The CDR3 DNA sequence: TGCGCCAGCAGCGTGGGCGCAGGGGGTTTCTACGAGCAGTACTTC. This chain joins TRBV5-1 and TRBJ2-7; 7 bases agree with TRBD1. Germline lookup yields CDR1 SGHRS and CDR2 YFSETQ. J lost 3 bases, V lost 4 bases, and 10 bases had no gene match. The CDR3 spans 15 residues.

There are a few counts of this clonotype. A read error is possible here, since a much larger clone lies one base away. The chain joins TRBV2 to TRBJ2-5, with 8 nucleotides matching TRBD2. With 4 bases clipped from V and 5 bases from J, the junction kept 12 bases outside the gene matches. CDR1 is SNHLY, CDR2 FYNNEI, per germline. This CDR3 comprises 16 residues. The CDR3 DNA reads TGTGCCAGCAGTGTTGGACGAGCGGGGGTCCGGGAGACCCAGTACTTC. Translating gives CASSVGRAGVRETQYF.

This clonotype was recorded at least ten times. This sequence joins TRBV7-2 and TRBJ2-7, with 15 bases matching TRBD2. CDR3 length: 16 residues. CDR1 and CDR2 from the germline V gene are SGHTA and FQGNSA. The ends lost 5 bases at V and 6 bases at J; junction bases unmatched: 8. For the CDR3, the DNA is TGTGCCAGCAGCCCCCCGGGACTAGCGGGAGGAGGCGAGCAGTACTTC. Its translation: CASSPPGLAGGGEQYF.

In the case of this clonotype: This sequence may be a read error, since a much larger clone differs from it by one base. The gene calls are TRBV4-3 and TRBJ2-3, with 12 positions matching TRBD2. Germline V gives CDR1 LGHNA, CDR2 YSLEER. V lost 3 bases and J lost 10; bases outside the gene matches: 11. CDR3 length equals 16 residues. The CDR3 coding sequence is TGCGCCAGCAGCCAGTCACTAGCGGGGGGACGGGATGCGCAGTATTTT. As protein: CASSQSLAGGRDAQYF.

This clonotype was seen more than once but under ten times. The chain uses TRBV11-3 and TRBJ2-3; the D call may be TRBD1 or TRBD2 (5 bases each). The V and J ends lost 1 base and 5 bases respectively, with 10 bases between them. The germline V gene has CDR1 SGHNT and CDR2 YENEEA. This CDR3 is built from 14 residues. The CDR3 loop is CASSLGGAEDTQYF. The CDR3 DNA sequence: TGTGCCAGCAGCTTAGGAGGGGCCGAAGATACGCAGTATTTT.

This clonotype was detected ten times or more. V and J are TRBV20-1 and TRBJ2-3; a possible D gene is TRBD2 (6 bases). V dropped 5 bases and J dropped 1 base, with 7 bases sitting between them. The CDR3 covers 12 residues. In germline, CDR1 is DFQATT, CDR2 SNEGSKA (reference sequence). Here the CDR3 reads CSAGGGTDTQYF. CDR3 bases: TGCAGTGCTGGCGGGGGCACAGATACGCAGTATTTT.

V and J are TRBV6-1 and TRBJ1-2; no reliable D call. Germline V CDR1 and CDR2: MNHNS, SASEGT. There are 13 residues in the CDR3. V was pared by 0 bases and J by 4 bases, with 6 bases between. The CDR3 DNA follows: TGTGCCAGCAGTGAAGCTGGTTTCTATGGCTACACCTTC. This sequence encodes CASSEAGFYGYTF.

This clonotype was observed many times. CDR3 nucleotides: TGTGCCAGCAGTCAGGGGGGAAGCACAGATACGCAGTATTTT. Its protein product is CASSQGGSTDTQYF. The chain recombines TRBV4-2 with TRBJ2-3; TRBD1 is a possible D gene (7 bases). V gave up 6 bases and J gave up 0 bases, with 10 bases separating them. The CDR3 contains 14 residues. Per germline, CDR1 LGHNA and CDR2 YNFKEQ.

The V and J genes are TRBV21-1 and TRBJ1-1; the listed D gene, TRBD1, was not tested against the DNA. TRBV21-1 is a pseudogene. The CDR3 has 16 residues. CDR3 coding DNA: TGTGCCAGCAGCAGCAGGGTTGGCGTGATGCTCACTGAAGCTTTCTTT. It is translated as CASSSRVGVMLTEAFF.

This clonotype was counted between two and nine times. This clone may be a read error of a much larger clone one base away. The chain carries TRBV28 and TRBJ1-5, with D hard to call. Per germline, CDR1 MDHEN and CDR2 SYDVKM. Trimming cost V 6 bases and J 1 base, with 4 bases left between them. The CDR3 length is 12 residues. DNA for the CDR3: TGTGCCAGCAGGGAAAGCAATCAGCCCCAGCATTTT. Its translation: CASRESNQPQHF.

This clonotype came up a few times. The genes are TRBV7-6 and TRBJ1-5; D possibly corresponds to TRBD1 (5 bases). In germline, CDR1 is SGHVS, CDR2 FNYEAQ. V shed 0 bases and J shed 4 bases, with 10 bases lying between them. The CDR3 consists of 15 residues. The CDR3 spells CASSLARGTNQPQHF. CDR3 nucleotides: TGTGCCAGCAGCTTAGCGCGAGGGACGAATCAGCCCCAGCATTTT.

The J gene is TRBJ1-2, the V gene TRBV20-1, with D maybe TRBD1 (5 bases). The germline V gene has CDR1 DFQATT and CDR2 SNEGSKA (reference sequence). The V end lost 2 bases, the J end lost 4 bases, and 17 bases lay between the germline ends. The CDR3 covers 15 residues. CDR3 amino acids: CSARRTGTVFYGYTF. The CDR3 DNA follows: TGCAGTGCTAGACGAACCGGGACGGTGTTCTATGGCTACACCTTC.

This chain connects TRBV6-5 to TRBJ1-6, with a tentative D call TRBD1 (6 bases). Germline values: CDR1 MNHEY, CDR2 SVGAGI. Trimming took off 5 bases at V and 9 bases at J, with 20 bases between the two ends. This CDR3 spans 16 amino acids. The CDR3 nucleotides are TGTGCCAGCAGTCTCCAGGGGAACGAAGCTATTTCACCCCTCCACTTT. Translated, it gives CASSLQGNEAISPLHF.

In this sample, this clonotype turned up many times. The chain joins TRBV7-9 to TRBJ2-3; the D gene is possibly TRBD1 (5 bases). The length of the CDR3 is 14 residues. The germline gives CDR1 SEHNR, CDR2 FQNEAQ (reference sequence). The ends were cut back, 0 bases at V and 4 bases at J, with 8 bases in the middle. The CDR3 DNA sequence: TGTGCCAGCAGCTTAGCTGCCAGGGCAGATACGCAGTATTTT. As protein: CASSLAARADTQYF.

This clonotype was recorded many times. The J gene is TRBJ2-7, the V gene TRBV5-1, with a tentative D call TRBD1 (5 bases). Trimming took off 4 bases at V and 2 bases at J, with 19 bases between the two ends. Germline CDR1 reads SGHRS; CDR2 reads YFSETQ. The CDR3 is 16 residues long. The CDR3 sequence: CASSLGVGRNAYEQYF. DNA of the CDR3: TGCGCCAGCAGCCTTGGGGTGGGGCGGAACGCCTACGAGCAGTACTTC. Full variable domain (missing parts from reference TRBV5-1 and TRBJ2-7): KAGVTQTPRYLIKTRGQQVTLSCSPISGHRSVSWYQQTPGQGLQFLFEYFSETQRNKGNFPGRFSGRQFSNSRSEMNVSTLELGDSALYLCASSLGVGRNAYEQYFGPGTRLTVT.

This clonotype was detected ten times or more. The CDR3 region is CATSEEGRDIQYF. CDR3 in DNA: TGTGCCACCAGTGAGGAGGGGAGGGACATTCAGTACTTC. The rearrangement uses TRBV24-1 and TRBJ2-4; 7 positions match TRBD2. This CDR3 region has 13 residues. Germline V gene lookup returns CDR1 KGHDR and CDR2 SFDVKD. With V trimmed by 4 bases and J by 8 bases, 4 bases remained unmatched.

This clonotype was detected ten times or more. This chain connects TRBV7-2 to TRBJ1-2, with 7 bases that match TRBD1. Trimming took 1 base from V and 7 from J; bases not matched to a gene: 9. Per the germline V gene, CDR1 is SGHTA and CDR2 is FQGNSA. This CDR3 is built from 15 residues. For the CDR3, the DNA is TGTGCCAGCAGCTTAGGCCGCGCAGGGGGAGTTGGCTACACCTTC. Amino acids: CASSLGRAGGVGYTF.

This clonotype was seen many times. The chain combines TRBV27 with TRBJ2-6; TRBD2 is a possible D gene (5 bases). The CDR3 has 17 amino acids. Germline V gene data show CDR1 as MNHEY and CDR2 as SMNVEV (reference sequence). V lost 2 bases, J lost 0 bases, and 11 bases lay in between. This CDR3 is CASSLEVRDSGANVLTF. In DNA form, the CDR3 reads TGTGCCAGCAGTTTAGAGGTACGGGACTCTGGGGCCAACGTCCTGACTTTC.

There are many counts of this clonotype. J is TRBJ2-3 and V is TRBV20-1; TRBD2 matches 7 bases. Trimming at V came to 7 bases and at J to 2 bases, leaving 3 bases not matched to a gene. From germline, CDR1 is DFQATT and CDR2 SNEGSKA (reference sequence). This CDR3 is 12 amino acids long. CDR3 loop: CSVGLNTDTQYF. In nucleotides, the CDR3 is TGCAGTGTGGGACTAAACACAGATACGCAGTATTTT.

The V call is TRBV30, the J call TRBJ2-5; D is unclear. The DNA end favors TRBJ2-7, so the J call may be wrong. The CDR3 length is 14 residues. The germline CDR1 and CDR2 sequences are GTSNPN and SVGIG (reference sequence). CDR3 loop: CAWSRHKLSGEQYF. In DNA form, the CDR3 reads TGTGCCTGGAGTCGCCACAAACTTAGTGGCGAGCAGTACTTC.

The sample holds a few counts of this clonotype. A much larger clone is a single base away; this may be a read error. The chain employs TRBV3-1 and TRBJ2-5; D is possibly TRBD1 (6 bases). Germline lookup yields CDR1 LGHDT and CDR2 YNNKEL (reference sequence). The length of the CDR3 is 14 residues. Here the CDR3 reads CAGSQVEGVQTQYF. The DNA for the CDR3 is TGTGCCGGCAGCCAAGTAGAGGGGGTACAGACCCAGTACTTC.

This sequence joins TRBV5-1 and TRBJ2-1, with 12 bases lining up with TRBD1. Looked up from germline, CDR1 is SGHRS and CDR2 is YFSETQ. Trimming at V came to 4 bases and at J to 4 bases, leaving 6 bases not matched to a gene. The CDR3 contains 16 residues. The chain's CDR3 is CASSPGTGGDYNEQFF. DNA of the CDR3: TGCGCCAGCAGCCCGGGGACAGGGGGCGATTACAATGAGCAGTTCTTC.